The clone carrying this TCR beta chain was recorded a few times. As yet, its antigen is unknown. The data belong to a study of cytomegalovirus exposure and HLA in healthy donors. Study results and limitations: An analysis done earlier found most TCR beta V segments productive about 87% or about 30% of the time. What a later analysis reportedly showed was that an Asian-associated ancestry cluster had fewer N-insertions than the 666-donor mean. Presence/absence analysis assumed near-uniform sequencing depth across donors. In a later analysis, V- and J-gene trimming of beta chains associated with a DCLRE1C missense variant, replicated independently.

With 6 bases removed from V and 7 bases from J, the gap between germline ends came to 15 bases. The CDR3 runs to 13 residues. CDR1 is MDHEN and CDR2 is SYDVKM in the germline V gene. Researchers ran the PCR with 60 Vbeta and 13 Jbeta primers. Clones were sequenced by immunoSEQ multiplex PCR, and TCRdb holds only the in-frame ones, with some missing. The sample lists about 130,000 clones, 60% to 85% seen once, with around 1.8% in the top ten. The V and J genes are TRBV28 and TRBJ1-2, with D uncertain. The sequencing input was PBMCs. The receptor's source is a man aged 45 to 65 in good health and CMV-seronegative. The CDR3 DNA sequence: TGTGCCAGCAGACAGTCACCCCGGGGTGGCTACACCTTC. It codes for CASRQSPRGGYTF.